The 21 T cell receptor beta chains below were found in one sample sequenced in a study of T cells in Graves' hyperthyroidism and ophthalmopathy. RNA transcripts served as the template for amplifying TCR beta CDR3 regions. The study used the HTBI primer set for a first-round RT-PCR of the TCR CDR3. TCRdb recomputed calls from the multiplex PCR reads with MiXCR, one row per CDR3 protein. Of some 510,000 distinct CDR3 sequences listed, approximately 44% are singletons. The sequenced sample consisted of peripheral blood or thyroid tissue (not recorded which). Receptors originate from a woman between 18 and 30 years old with Graves' hyperthyroidism.

This clonotype was seen a few times. The chain couples TRBV6-5 to TRBJ2-2; weak D call: TRBD1 (6 bases). V gave up 2 bases and J gave up 5 bases, with 9 bases separating them. CDR1 is MNHEY, CDR2 SVGAGI, per germline. The CDR3 sequence is 14 residues long. CDR3 nucleotides: TGTGCCAGCAGTTACCCTGGGACAACCGGGGAGCTGTTTTTT. Amino acids: CASSYPGTTGELFF.

This clonotype was detected only a few times. The chain recombines TRBV5-1 with TRBJ1-5, with D perhaps TRBD1 (5 bases). The CDR3 runs to 16 residues. Germline V gene data show CDR1 as SGHRS and CDR2 as YFSETQ. V lost 4 bases and J 2 bases, leaving 16 bases between the germline ends. The CDR3 nucleotides are TGCGCCAGCAGCCCGTCGGGGGGGTTCGGCAATCAGCCCCAGCATTTT. Amino acids: CASSPSGGFGNQPQHF.

This clonotype appeared a few times. Written as DNA, the CDR3 is TGTGCCAGCAGCCGGGGACGGCTTAGCAATCAGCCCCAGCATTTT. Translated, it gives CASSRGRLSNQPQHF. The V and J genes are TRBV9 and TRBJ1-5; TRBD1 might be the D (5 bases). The germline CDR1 and CDR2 sequences are SGDLS and YYNGEE. Trimming took off 4 bases at V and 0 bases at J, with 11 bases between the two ends. CDR3 size: 15 residues.

The table lists this clonotype with many counts. The CDR3 reads CSVEGTGDTEAFF. In nucleotides, the CDR3 is TGCAGCGTTGAGGGGACAGGGGACACTGAAGCTTTCTTT. The V and J genes are TRBV29-1 and TRBJ1-1; TRBD1 matches at 10 bases. V was pared by 3 bases and J by 3 bases, with 1 base of the junction left unmatched. CDR1 and CDR2 from the germline V gene are SQVTM and ANQGSEA. The CDR3 loop spans 13 amino acids. Full variable domain (remainder filled in from reference TRBV29-1 and TRBJ1-1): SAVISQKPSRDICQRGTSLTIQCQVDSQVTMMFWYRQQPGQSLTLIATANQGSEATYESGFVIDKFPISRPNLTFSTLTVSNMSPEDSSIYLCSVEGTGDTEAFFGQGTRLTVV.

As for this clonotype: No conserved phenylalanine or tryptophan is present at the end of the CDR3, so a read error is the likely explanation. The DNA is left out, because the CDR3 cannot be placed on it with certainty; the CDR3 is given as TCRdb lists it. The J gene is TRBJ1-1, the V gene TRBV15. Termini included, the CDR3 measures 8 amino acids. The germline gives CDR1 LNHNV, CDR2 YYDKDF (reference sequence). The CDR3 region is CATSRDTV.

The chain employs TRBV28 and TRBJ1-5; D ambiguous. Trimming took off 5 bases at V and 4 bases at J, with 18 bases between the two ends. This CDR3 region has 16 residues. Germline CDR1 MDHEN, CDR2 SYDVKM. The CDR3 here is CASSPWTGGRNQPQHF. Here the CDR3 DNA reads TGTGCCAGCAGTCCCTGGACGGGAGGACGGAATCAGCCCCAGCATTTT.

This clonotype has just one count. V usage is TRBV6-6 and J usage is TRBJ1-5; D perhaps matches TRBD1 (6 bases). The V end lost 5 bases, the J end lost 7 bases, and 15 bases lay between the germline ends. The CDR3 totals 14 residues. Per the germline V gene, CDR1 is MNHNY and CDR2 is SVGAGI (reference sequence). The CDR3 nucleotides are TGTGCCAGCAGTGGATACAGGGATCGGCAGCCCCAGCATTTT. Its translation is CASSGYRDRQPQHF.

This clonotype occurred a few times. The chain is built from TRBV7-2 and TRBJ1-1, with D tentatively TRBD1 (5 bases). V was cut by 3 bases and J by 2 bases, with 13 bases left in between. Germline V gene lookup returns CDR1 SGHTA and CDR2 FQGNSA. CDR3 length: 15 amino acids. The CDR3 sequence is CASSFPGRGNTEAFF. CDR3 sequence (DNA): TGTGCCAGCAGCTTCCCGGGGCGCGGAAACACTGAAGCTTTCTTT.

Of note for this clonotype: A clone one base away is much larger, so this may be a read error. This chain connects TRBV10-3 to TRBJ2-7; no firm D call. V lost 10 bases and J 1 base, leaving 14 bases between the germline ends. The germline V gene has CDR1 ENHRY and CDR2 SYGVKD. This CDR3 region has 13 residues. The CDR3: CATGGESSYEQYF. For the CDR3, the DNA is TGTGCCACCGGCGGAGAGAGTTCCTACGAGCAGTACTTC.

This clonotype showed up just once. One end of the junction does not line up with germline, which may come from a read error. The rearrangement uses TRBV11-2 and TRBJ1-5, with TRBD1 identical over 8 bases. The CDR3 has 13 amino acids. Germline-derived CDR1 and CDR2 are SGHAT and FQNNGV. Written as DNA, the CDR3 is TGTGCCAGCAGCTTAGGACAGGGGCAGCTCCAGCATTTT. Translating gives CASSLGQGQLQHF.

CDR3 region: CATSDLPGAKHTDTQYF. The CDR3, as DNA: TGTGCCACCAGTGATTTGCCGGGCGCGAAACACACAGATACGCAGTATTTT. This chain connects TRBV24-1 to TRBJ2-3; D call uncertain. V lost 0 bases, J lost 2 bases, and 14 bases lay in between. Germline-derived CDR1 and CDR2 are KGHDR and SFDVKD. The CDR3 is 17 amino acids.

The chain has TRBV2 and TRBJ2-6, with 7 bases that match TRBD2. With 3 bases clipped from V and 10 bases from J, the junction kept 6 bases outside the gene matches. The CDR3 covers 14 residues. CDR1 and CDR2 (germline): SNHLY, FYNNEI. In nucleotides, the CDR3 is TGTGCCAGCAGTGACAGGGTGGGGGGGAACGTCCTGACTTTC. Amino acids: CASSDRVGGNVLTF.

Many counts were recorded for this clonotype. V gene TRBV5-1 combines with J gene TRBJ1-1; D possibly corresponds to TRBD1 (5 bases). Germline CDR1 reads SGHRS; CDR2 reads YFSETQ. The V gene lost 4 bases and the J gene lost 1 base, with 8 bases spanning the gap. This CDR3 has 13 amino acids. The CDR3 bases are TGCGCCAGCAGCGGGGACTCGAACACTGAAGCTTTCTTT. The encoded protein is CASSGDSNTEAFF.

The rearrangement uses TRBV29-1 and TRBJ2-2, with no clear D. Deletions cut 4 bases from V and 1 base from J, with 7 bases between. CDR1 is SQVTM, CDR2 ANQGSEA, per germline. The CDR3 consists of 13 residues. The CDR3 loop is CSVGQKNTGELFF. The CDR3 DNA reads TGCAGCGTTGGGCAGAAGAACACCGGGGAGCTGTTTTTT.

Notes on this clonotype: Given a much more abundant clone one base away, this may be a read error. This sequence joins TRBV5-4 and TRBJ1-1, with a tentative D call TRBD1 (5 bases). Germline assignment: CDR1 SGHNT and CDR2 YYREEE (reference sequence). The CDR3 loop spans 14 amino acids. CDR3 sequence: CASSTTVENTQAFF. The CDR3 DNA sequence: TGTGCCAGCAGCACGACAGTCGAGAACACTCAAGCTTTCTTT. Full variable domain (remainder filled in from reference TRBV5-4 and TRBJ1-1): ETGVTQSPTHLIKTRGQQVTLRCSSQSGHNTVSWYQQALGQGPQFIFQYYREEENGRGNFPPRFSGLQFPNYSSELNVNALELDDSALYLCASSTTVENTQAFFGQGTRLTVV.

The sample holds many counts of this clonotype. The chain uses TRBV25-1 and TRBJ1-6, with a tentative D call TRBD1 (5 bases). The CDR3 is made up of 13 amino acids. V dropped 10 bases and J dropped 4 bases, with 11 bases sitting between them. The V gene's germline CDR1 is MGHDK and CDR2 SYGVNS. CDR3 loop: CAIQGGYNSPLHF. DNA for the CDR3: TGTGCCATCCAGGGAGGGTATAATTCACCCCTCCACTTT.

This clonotype has only a few counts. The chain has TRBV20-1 and TRBJ1-1, with D unresolved. The length of the CDR3 is 13 residues. V shed 5 bases and J shed 4 bases, with 14 bases lying between them. Germline lookup yields CDR1 DFQATT and CDR2 SNEGSKA (reference sequence). The CDR3 DNA follows: TGCAGTGCTGCGACGGGCATGGGCACTGAAGCTTTCTTT. Amino acid sequence: CSAATGMGTEAFF.

The chain recombines TRBV29-1 with TRBJ1-5, with D perhaps TRBD1 (5 bases). Germline-derived CDR1 and CDR2 are SQVTM and ANQGSEA. The CDR3 is made up of 14 amino acids. V lost 5 bases, J lost 7 bases, and 18 bases lay in between. CDR3 sequence: CSVRNRRGGQPQHF. The CDR3, as DNA: TGCAGCGTTAGAAACCGACGGGGGGGGCAGCCCCAGCATTTT.

This clonotype was seen at least ten times. The chain uses TRBV20-1 and TRBJ1-6; D is uncertain. The CDR3 extends over 12 amino acids. Trimming took 0 bases from V and 9 from J, leaving 6 bases between them. Looked up from germline, CDR1 is DFQATT and CDR2 is SNEGSKA (reference sequence). CDR3 nucleotides: TGCAGTGCTAGAGATCACGGTTCACCCCTCCACTTT. It translates to CSARDHGSPLHF.

This clonotype was detected many times. The gene calls are TRBV20-1 and TRBJ1-4; a weak D match, TRBD1 (6 bases). CDR1 is DFQATT and CDR2 is SNEGSKA in the germline V gene (reference sequence). The CDR3 extends over 14 amino acids. V was shortened by 0 bases and J by 10 bases, with 15 bases between the two germline ends. As DNA, the CDR3 is TGCAGTGCTAGAGAGGTAGCAGGGGACGGAAAACTGTTTTTT. It yields the protein CSAREVAGDGKLFF.

The J gene is TRBJ1-1, the V gene TRBV2, with 7 nucleotides matching TRBD1. CDR1 is SNHLY and CDR2 is FYNNEI in the germline V gene. The CDR3 sequence is 14 residues long. J was trimmed by 1 base and V by 8 bases; bases with no gene match: 7. CDR3 DNA sequence: TGTGCCAGCGCCCCCGACAGGGCGAACACTGAAGCTTTCTTT. Amino acid sequence: CASAPDRANTEAFF.